These 6 T cell receptor beta chains were all obtained from the same sample, sequenced in a study of blood T cell repertoires in COVID-19. The method was immunoSEQ multiplex PCR; TCRdb's version includes in-frame clones alone and lacks a portion of them. The sample records some 250,000 clones, 75% to 90% being singletons. What was sequenced was PBMCs or T cells enriched from blood (not recorded which). Receptors were obtained from a woman aged 50 to 60 who had recovered from COVID-19.

In regard to this clone: Additional DNA sequences in this sample encode the identical CDR3. V usage is TRBV5-1 and J usage is TRBJ1-1, with D tentatively TRBD1 (5 bases). CDR3 size: 13 residues. Trimming took 0 bases from V and 4 from J, leaving 7 bases between them. CDR1 and CDR2 (germline): SGHRS, YFSETQ. CDR3 residues: CASSLGGGTEAFF. The DNA of the CDR3 is TGCGCCAGCAGCTTGGGCGGGGGCACTGAAGCTTTCTTT. The full variable domain, rest sourced from reference TRBV5-1 and TRBJ1-1, is KAGVTQTPRYLIKTRGQQVTLSCSPISGHRSVSWYQQTPGQGLQFLFEYFSETQRNKGNFPGRFSGRQFSNSRSEMNVSTLELGDSALYLCASSLGGGTEAFFGQGTRLTVV.

This chain uses TRBV7-2 with TRBJ1-6, with D possibly being TRBD1 (6 bases). The CDR3 runs to 15 residues. Germline values: CDR1 SGHTA, CDR2 FQGNSA. Trimming removed 2 bases from V and 9 bases from J, with 14 bases in between. In DNA form, the CDR3 reads TGTGCCAGCAGCTTAAACAGGGATGGAAGTTCACCCCTCCACTTT. Protein product: CASSLNRDGSSPLHF.

V and J are TRBV5-4 and TRBJ1-3; D gene unclear. V was shortened by 1 base and J by 4 bases, with 12 bases between the two germline ends. This CDR3 has 15 residues. CDR1 is SGHNT and CDR2 is YYREEE in the germline V gene (reference sequence). The CDR3 DNA follows: TGTGCCAGCAGCTTGATGTTTGGCAGGGGAAACACCATATATTTT. Amino acid sequence: CASSLMFGRGNTIYF.

The rearrangement joins TRBV3-1 (or the pseudogene TRBV3-2) to TRBJ2-1; D remains unclear. Looked up from germline, CDR1 is LGHDT and CDR2 is YNNKEL (reference sequence). Trimming pared 0 bases from V and 4 bases from J, leaving 7 bases between. The CDR3 sequence is 14 residues long. The DNA for the CDR3 is TGTGCCAGCAGCCAAGAATACGGTTACAATGAGCAGTTCTTC. Residues: CASSQEYGYNEQFF.

The chain is built from TRBV7-9 and TRBJ1-1; a weak D match, TRBD1 (6 bases). V lost 1 base to trimming and J lost 0 bases, with 12 bases between them. Germline V gene lookup returns CDR1 SEHNR and CDR2 FQNEAQ (reference sequence). CDR3 size: 16 residues. The CDR3 sequence is CASSLGGTNLNTEAFF. As DNA, the CDR3 is TGTGCCAGCAGCTTAGGAGGGACAAATCTGAACACTGAAGCTTTCTTT.

The chain recombines TRBV25-1 with TRBJ1-4; D might be TRBD1 (6 bases). V lost 0 bases, J lost 4 bases, and 12 bases lay in between. The germline gives CDR1 MGHDK, CDR2 SYGVNS. The CDR3 runs 16 residues. The CDR3 spells CASSEYRTDNNEKLFF. For the CDR3, the DNA is TGTGCCAGCAGTGAATACCGGACAGATAATAATGAAAAACTGTTTTTT.